These 27 T cell receptor beta chains share one sample of origin, sequenced in a study of T cell repertoires in aging, cancer and after chemotherapy. TRB rearrangements spanning V, D and J were amplified using mixed TRB-A/B primers. TCRdb reprocessed the multiplex PCR reads with MiXCR, giving one entry per CDR3 protein. The sample records 4,000 to 6,000 distinct CDR3 sequences, about 33% being singletons. Amplification of TCR beta used genomic DNA extracted from peripheral blood. Specimen: blood. These receptors all come from a human donor with a blood cancer.

This clonotype is categorized as large. The chain carries TRBV27 and TRBJ1-6; TRBD1 matches at 9 bases. This CDR3 has 16 amino acids. With 5 bases clipped from V and 2 bases from J, the junction kept 4 bases outside the gene matches. CDR1 and CDR2 from the germline V gene are MNHEY and SMNVEV (reference sequence). Written as DNA, the CDR3 is TGTGCCAGCAGTCAAGGACAGGGGACCTATAATTCACCCCTCCACTTT. Amino acids: CASSQGQGTYNSPLHF.

The rearrangement joins TRBV30 to TRBJ2-7; 7 bases align to TRBD1. Germline lookup yields CDR1 GTSNPN and CDR2 SVGIG (reference sequence). With V trimmed by 2 bases and J by 10 bases, 11 bases remained unmatched. This CDR3 comprises 13 residues. Written as DNA, the CDR3 is TGTGCCTGGAGTCCGGGACAGATCTATGAACAGTACTTC. Translating it yields CAWSPGQIYEQYF.

This clonotype was seen only a few times. The chain carries TRBV5-6 and TRBJ1-2, with D hard to call. The V and J ends lost 0 bases and 2 bases respectively, with 8 bases between them. The CDR3 runs 14 residues. Germline V gives CDR1 SGHDT, CDR2 YYEEEE. CDR3 in amino acids: CASSLAVRNYGYTF. The CDR3 DNA follows: TGTGCCAGCAGCTTGGCCGTAAGGAACTATGGCTACACCTTC.

By share, this clonotype ranks as large. The chain recombines TRBV29-1 with TRBJ2-2, with D unresolved. Trimming took off 3 bases at V and 1 base at J, with 0 bases between the two ends. Germline assignment: CDR1 SQVTM and CDR2 ANQGSEA. The CDR3 covers 11 residues. The DNA of the CDR3 is TGCAGCGTTGAGAACACCGGGGAGCTGTTTTTT. It codes for CSVENTGELFF.

This chain connects TRBV20-1 to TRBJ2-5; TRBD1 aligns across 8 bases. V shed 1 base and J 6 bases; nucleotides not matched to a gene: 4. CDR3 length: 13 residues. Germline CDR1 DFQATT, CDR2 SNEGSKA (reference sequence). The CDR3 is CSARAGGFKTQYF. The DNA of the CDR3 is TGCAGTGCTAGAGCAGGGGGCTTTAAGACCCAGTACTTC.

This clonotype came up a few times. V gene TRBV20-1 combines with J gene TRBJ1-5; D gene ambiguous. CDR1 and CDR2 (germline): DFQATT, SNEGSKA (reference sequence). The CDR3 is 17 amino acids. The V gene lost 3 bases and the J gene lost 2 bases, with 20 bases spanning the gap. CDR3 DNA sequence: TGCAGTGCTAGTTTGGGCTCTACCTTCGGGGGCAATCAGCCCCAGCATTTT. It specifies CSASLGSTFGGNQPQHF.

This chain joins TRBV12-3 or TRBV12-4 and TRBJ1-5; maybe TRBD1 (5 bases). V was shortened by 3 bases and J by 0 bases, with 18 bases between the two germline ends. The CDR3 length is 18 residues. CDR3 region: CASSFAWGRLNSNQPQHF. CDR3 nucleotide sequence: TGTGCCAGCAGTTTTGCCTGGGGCAGACTGAATAGCAATCAGCCCCAGCATTTT.

In this sample, this clonotype turned up a few times. The V and J genes are TRBV12-3 or TRBV12-4 and TRBJ1-3; D remains ambiguous. V was shortened by 0 bases and J by 7 bases, with 16 bases between the two germline ends. The CDR3 sequence is 16 residues long. The DNA for the CDR3 is TGTGCCAGCAGTTTAGCGTCAGGTCTCGGAGGGAACACCATATATTTT. Translated: CASSLASGLGGNTIYF.

The chain uses TRBV6-2 or TRBV6-3 and TRBJ2-7; 12 nucleotides line up with TRBD2. The CDR3 extends over 16 amino acids. Germline V lookup: CDR1 MNHEY, CDR2 SVGEGT. Trimming cost V 6 bases and J 7 bases; bases outside gene matches: 13. CDR3 region: CASRPLAGGATGEQYF. CDR3 sequence (DNA): TGTGCCAGCAGACCACTAGCGGGGGGCGCAACGGGAGAGCAGTACTTC.

V gene TRBV6-2 or TRBV6-3 combines with J gene TRBJ2-3; the D gene could be TRBD1 or TRBD2 (5 bases each). The CDR3 covers 17 residues. The V gene's germline CDR1 is MNHEY and CDR2 SVGEGT. Trimming took 6 bases from V and 5 from J, leaving 24 bases between them. CDR3 in amino acids: CASSILTGARQGDTQYF. The CDR3 DNA is TGTGCCAGCAGCATCCTAACCGGGGCCCGCCAAGGAGATACGCAGTATTTT.

The chain has TRBV5-1 and TRBJ2-1; D is unclear. CDR1 is SGHRS and CDR2 is YFSETQ in the germline V gene. V was cut by 1 base and J by 2 bases, with 10 bases left in between. The CDR3 length is 15 residues. CDR3 amino acids: CASSLKANTYNEQFF. CDR3 DNA sequence: TGCGCCAGCAGCTTGAAGGCTAACACCTACAATGAGCAGTTCTTC.

By its share, this clonotype is medium-sized. V gene TRBV5-5 combines with J gene TRBJ1-5; 10 bases fit TRBD1. Germline CDR1 is SGHKS and CDR2 is YYEKEE (reference sequence). CDR3 length: 16 residues. V trimming: 0 bases; J trimming: 4 bases; junction bases outside the gene matches: 4. CDR3 in amino acids: CASSLGQGARNQPQHF. The CDR3 DNA follows: TGTGCCAGCAGCTTGGGACAGGGGGCGCGGAATCAGCCCCAGCATTTT.

This clonotype is medium-sized within its sample. V is TRBV29-1 and J is TRBJ2-7; D remains ambiguous. Trimming left V 4 bases short and J 6 bases short, with 16 bases between. Germline CDR1 and CDR2: SQVTM and ANQGSEA. The CDR3 runs 13 residues. This CDR3 is CSVVRSSRGEQYF. For the CDR3, the DNA is TGCAGCGTTGTAAGAAGTTCCCGTGGCGAGCAGTACTTC.

This clonotype was seen more than once but under ten times. V is TRBV19 and J is TRBJ1-2, with 12 bases aligning to TRBD1. The germline gives CDR1 LNHDA, CDR2 SQIVND (reference sequence). J lost 4 bases, V lost 5 bases, and 11 bases had no gene match. This CDR3 has 17 amino acids. Here the CDR3 reads CASSGGQGARPTYGYTF. The CDR3, as DNA: TGTGCCAGTAGTGGGGGACAGGGGGCGAGGCCCACCTATGGCTACACCTTC.

This chain joins TRBV6-5 and TRBJ1-4; TRBD1 is a possible D gene (5 bases). Germline CDR1 MNHEY, CDR2 SVGAGI. The CDR3 extends over 13 amino acids. The V and J ends lost 8 bases and 4 bases respectively, with 11 bases between them. The CDR3 nucleotides read TGTGCCAGCGGTCGGGGGGTTAATGAAAAACTGTTTTTT. The encoded protein is CASGRGVNEKLFF.

This clonotype is classed as medium-sized. The chain is built from TRBV6-5 and TRBJ2-3, with 8 bases lining up with TRBD2. Germline V gene data show CDR1 as MNHEY and CDR2 as SVGAGI. The CDR3 is 12 residues long. Unmatched junction bases numbered 0, after V lost 6 bases and J lost 4 bases. In nucleotides, the CDR3 is TGTGCCAGCAGCGGGGGGGCAGATACGCAGTATTTT. It yields the protein CASSGGADTQYF.

This clonotype was seen a few times. This chain uses TRBV19 with TRBJ2-2, with TRBD2 as a possible D gene (5 bases). Germline-derived CDR1 and CDR2 are LNHDA and SQIVND (reference sequence). The V gene lost 1 base and the J gene lost 5 bases, with 11 bases spanning the gap. The CDR3 is made up of 15 amino acids. In DNA form, the CDR3 reads TGTGCCAGTAGTATAGGCTTCAGAGGGACCGGGGAGCTGTTTTTT. Translating gives CASSIGFRGTGELFF.

The chain links TRBV5-1 to TRBJ1-2; D not certain. This CDR3 spans 12 amino acids. V dropped 4 bases and J dropped 7 bases, with 11 bases sitting between them. CDR1 is SGHRS, CDR2 YFSETQ, per germline. The DNA of the CDR3 is TGCGCCAGCAGCAGTATTGGAGGTGGCTACACCTTC. It yields the protein CASSSIGGGYTF.

This chain links TRBV5-6 with TRBJ1-2, with D possibly TRBD1 on 5 matching bases. Germline assignment: CDR1 SGHDT and CDR2 YYEEEE. CDR3 length: 14 residues. Trimming removed 5 bases at V and 4 bases at J, with 15 bases between. The CDR3 sequence is CASSPRVSSYGYTF. DNA for the CDR3: TGTGCCAGCAGTCCCAGGGTCTCCAGCTATGGCTACACCTTC.

This clonotype is labeled medium-sized. V usage is TRBV4-2 and J usage is TRBJ2-3; no firm D call. Trimming took 1 base from V and 6 from J, leaving 5 bases between them. This CDR3 is 12 amino acids long. CDR1 is LGHNA and CDR2 is YNFKEQ in the germline V gene. The CDR3, as DNA: TGTGCCAGCAGCCAAGTAGAGGATACGCAGTATTTT. This sequence encodes CASSQVEDTQYF.

The V and J genes are TRBV12-3 or TRBV12-4 and TRBJ2-7; TRBD2 might be the D (6 bases). V was pared by 0 bases and J by 8 bases, with 20 bases between. CDR3 length: 16 amino acids. For the CDR3, the DNA is TGTGCCAGCAGTTTAGCTAGGGGAGGTCGAGTTGGCAAGCAGTACTTC. Translated: CASSLARGGRVGKQYF.

This clonotype was found a few times. The chain recombines TRBV12-3 or TRBV12-4 with TRBJ1-1; no reliable D call. Trimming removed 7 bases at V and 1 base at J, with 10 bases between. This CDR3 is 13 amino acids long. In DNA, the CDR3 is TGTGCCAGCAAACTAGGGTGGAACACTGAAGCTTTCTTT. The encoded protein is CASKLGWNTEAFF.

The chain recombines TRBV27 with TRBJ2-3; 8 positions agree with TRBD1. CDR3 length: 18 residues. CDR1 and CDR2 (germline): MNHEY, SMNVEV (reference sequence). V shed 2 bases, J shed 2 bases, and the junction held 12 bases outside the gene matches. Here the CDR3 DNA reads TGTGCCAGCAGTTTAAGGGCCAGGGGGCGCCCCCCCACAGATACGCAGTATTTT. It yields the protein CASSLRARGRPPTDTQYF.

The rearrangement joins TRBV27 to TRBJ2-1; 11 positions agree with TRBD1. J gave up 5 bases and V 6 bases, and 12 bases lay outside the gene matches. The CDR3 contains 17 residues. Per the germline V gene, CDR1 is MNHEY and CDR2 is SMNVEV (reference sequence). In nucleotides, the CDR3 is TGTGCCAGCAGACGGACAGGGGGCGTACTGATTAACAATGAGCAGTTCTTC. Its protein is CASRRTGGVLINNEQFF.

The chain joins TRBV4-1 to TRBJ2-5; D might be TRBD1 or TRBD2, each matching 5 bases. Germline values: CDR1 MGHRA, CDR2 YSYEKL. Trimming removed 3 bases at V and 5 bases at J, with 16 bases between. This CDR3 spans 15 amino acids. CDR3 sequence (DNA): TGCGCCAGCAGCCAGGGGGATGGGGCTAGTGAGACCCAGTACTTC. As protein: CASSQGDGASETQYF.

This chain uses TRBV20-1 with TRBJ2-2, with 7 bases aligning to TRBD1. With V trimmed by 6 bases and J by 8 bases, 12 bases remained unmatched. Germline lookup yields CDR1 DFQATT and CDR2 SNEGSKA (reference sequence). This CDR3 spans 14 amino acids. The CDR3 protein is CSALDREARGELFF. CDR3 nucleotide sequence: TGCAGTGCCCTCGACAGGGAAGCGCGGGGGGAGCTGTTTTTT.

The gene calls are TRBV30 and TRBJ2-5; D gene uncertain. The CDR3 runs to 11 residues. Deletions cut 8 bases from V and 9 bases from J, with 16 bases between. Per the germline V gene, CDR1 is GTSNPN and CDR2 is SVGIG (reference sequence). For the CDR3, the DNA is TGTGCCAGCAGCCCGCCGGAGCCCCAGTACTTC. It translates to CASSPPEPQYF.